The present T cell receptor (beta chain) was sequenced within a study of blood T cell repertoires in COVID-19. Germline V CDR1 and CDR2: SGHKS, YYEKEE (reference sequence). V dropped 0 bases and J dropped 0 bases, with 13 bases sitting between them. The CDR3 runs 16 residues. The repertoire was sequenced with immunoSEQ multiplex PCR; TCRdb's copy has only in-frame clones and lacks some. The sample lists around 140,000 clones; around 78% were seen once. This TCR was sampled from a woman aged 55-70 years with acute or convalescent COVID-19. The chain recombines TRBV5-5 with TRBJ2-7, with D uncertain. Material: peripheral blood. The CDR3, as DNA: TGTGCCAGCAGCTTGGACTTTACGATCCCCTCCTACGAGCAGTACTTC. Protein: CASSLDFTIPSYEQYF.